The clone carrying this T cell receptor beta chain was counted only a few times. No antigen is known for it. The trim removed 3 bases at V and 7 bases at J, leaving 5 bases unmatched. CDR3 length equals 13 residues. The germline V gene has CDR1 SGHTA and CDR2 FQGNSA. This entry is derived from a study of T cell responses to AZD1222 COVID-19 vaccine. Whole-study findings and limits: Researchers took repertoire samples only after the peak T cell response had come.

This table comes from immunoSEQ multiplex PCR, and its TCRdb copy is limited to in-frame clones, with some not included. The table includes over 120,000 clones, about 90% detected once. The sequence derives from an adult in good health. The chain combines TRBV7-2 with TRBJ2-5, with TRBD2 identical over 7 bases. Here the sequenced sample was peripheral blood, taken on day 0 of AZD1222 vaccination. The CDR3 is CASSLGGVGTQYF. In DNA form, the CDR3 reads TGTGCCAGCAGCTTGGGGGGGGTAGGGACCCAGTACTTC.